The rows below give T cell receptor beta chains drawn from one sample of a study of CD8+CD57+ T cells in acquired aplastic anemia. One entry per CDR3 protein results from TCRdb running MiXCR on the reads. Of about 180,000 distinct CDR3 sequences listed, more than 60% are singletons. Source material: sorted CD4+, CD8+, or CD8+CD57+ T cells (not recorded which) from PBMCs. These receptors all come from a human donor with aplastic anemia. Each CDR3 is given with its conserved first and last residue. Each record gives: CDR3 DNA, CDR3 protein, D gene, V gene, J gene, clone size. A D gene is named only where the DNA matches it firmly. Size is stated for part of the rows, as once, few or many counts, or as a class when the clone is expanded.

CDR3nt: TGTGCCACGCGGGGGGACAGGGGAAATTCACCCCTCCACTTT
CDR3aa: CATRGDRGNSPLHF
d_gene: TRBD1
v_gene: TRBV10-3
j_gene: TRBJ1-6
abundance: NA

CDR3nt: TGTGCCAGCAGTCGTCAAACATCAGAGACCCAGTACTTC
CDR3aa: CASSRQTSETQYF
d_gene: NA
v_gene: TRBV7-6
j_gene: TRBJ2-5
abundance: NA

CDR3nt: TGCAGTGCTAGAGATAGGGAATCACCCCTCCACTTT
CDR3aa: CSARDRESPLHF
d_gene: NA
v_gene: TRBV20-1
j_gene: TRBJ1-6
abundance: NA

CDR3nt: TGCGCCAGCAGCTTGAATAAGGCGAACACTGAAGCTTTCTTT
CDR3aa: CASSLNKANTEAFF
d_gene: NA
v_gene: TRBV5-1
j_gene: TRBJ1-1
abundance: NA

CDR3nt: TGTGCCAGCAGTGGGGACAGGGGGCCGGGTGAGCAGTTCTTC
CDR3aa: CASSGDRGPGEQFF
d_gene: TRBD1
v_gene: TRBV6-1
j_gene: TRBJ2-1
abundance: NA

CDR3nt: TGTGCCACCAGCAGAGTGGTTGGGGCTTTTAGCAATCAGCCCCAGCATTTT
CDR3aa: CATSRVVGAFSNQPQHF
d_gene: NA
v_gene: TRBV15
j_gene: TRBJ1-5
abundance: few

CDR3nt: TGTGCCATCAGTCCGCAAACCGGGACAGCCTTAGGCTACACCTTC
CDR3aa: CAISPQTGTALGYTF
d_gene: TRBD1
v_gene: TRBV10-3
j_gene: TRBJ1-2
abundance: NA

CDR3nt: TGCGCCAGCAGCTTCGGAGGTAACTATGGCTACACCTTC
CDR3aa: CASSFGGNYGYTF
d_gene: NA
v_gene: TRBV5-1
j_gene: TRBJ1-2
abundance: NA

CDR3nt: TGCAGCGTTGCCGTGGGACACGGAGGAAACACCATATATTTT
CDR3aa: CSVAVGHGGNTIYF
d_gene: NA
v_gene: TRBV29-1
j_gene: TRBJ1-3
abundance: many

CDR3nt: TGTGCCATCAGTTGGGACAACACTGAAGCTTTCTTT
CDR3aa: CAISWDNTEAFF
d_gene: NA
v_gene: TRBV10-3
j_gene: TRBJ1-1
abundance: NA

CDR3nt: TGTGCCAGCAGCTTAGCGTACGGGCCTCAGCCCCAGCATTTT
CDR3aa: CASSLAYGPQPQHF
d_gene: NA
v_gene: TRBV7-9
j_gene: TRBJ1-5
abundance: once

CDR3nt: TGTGCCAGCAGTGGGGACAGGTCCTACAATGAGCAGTTCTTC
CDR3aa: CASSGDRSYNEQFF
d_gene: TRBD1
v_gene: TRBV2
j_gene: TRBJ2-1
abundance: NA

CDR3nt: TGTGCCAGTAGTACTGTGGGCCGAGCGGACTATGGCTACACCTTC
CDR3aa: CASSTVGRADYGYTF
d_gene: NA
v_gene: TRBV19
j_gene: TRBJ1-2
abundance: NA

CDR3nt: TGTGCCACCCAAGTACGGAGGAGCTCCTACAATGAGCAGTTCTTC
CDR3aa: CATQVRRSSYNEQFF
d_gene: NA
v_gene: TRBV16
j_gene: TRBJ2-1
abundance: NA

CDR3nt: TGCAGTGCCAAGGCCGCTATTAATTCACCCCTCCACTTT
CDR3aa: CSAKAAINSPLHF
d_gene: NA
v_gene: TRBV20-1
j_gene: TRBJ1-6
abundance: NA

CDR3nt: TGTGCCAGCAGCGGGACATTAAGCGGGATCAATCAGCCCCAGCATTTT
CDR3aa: CASSGTLSGINQPQHF
d_gene: NA
v_gene: TRBV24-1
j_gene: TRBJ1-5
abundance: NA

CDR3nt: TGTGCCAGCAGTGATTGGGGGGACTCCATGAACACTGAAGCTTTCTTT
CDR3aa: CASSDWGDSMNTEAFF
d_gene: NA
v_gene: TRBV2
j_gene: TRBJ1-1
abundance: NA

CDR3nt: TGTGCCAGCAGTGGTCAGGGGCAGTATAATTCACCCCTCCACTTT
CDR3aa: CASSGQGQYNSPLHF
d_gene: NA
v_gene: TRBV25-1
j_gene: TRBJ1-6
abundance: NA

CDR3nt: TGTGCCAGCAGCTTGGGGGCTGAGCAGCCCCAGCATTTT
CDR3aa: CASSLGAEQPQHF
d_gene: NA
v_gene: TRBV7-6
j_gene: TRBJ1-5
abundance: NA

CDR3nt: TGTGCCAGCAGCCAACCGGGGGGGTCTTACAATGAGCAGTTCTTC
CDR3aa: CASSQPGGSYNEQFF
d_gene: TRBD2
v_gene: TRBV14
j_gene: TRBJ2-1
abundance: NA